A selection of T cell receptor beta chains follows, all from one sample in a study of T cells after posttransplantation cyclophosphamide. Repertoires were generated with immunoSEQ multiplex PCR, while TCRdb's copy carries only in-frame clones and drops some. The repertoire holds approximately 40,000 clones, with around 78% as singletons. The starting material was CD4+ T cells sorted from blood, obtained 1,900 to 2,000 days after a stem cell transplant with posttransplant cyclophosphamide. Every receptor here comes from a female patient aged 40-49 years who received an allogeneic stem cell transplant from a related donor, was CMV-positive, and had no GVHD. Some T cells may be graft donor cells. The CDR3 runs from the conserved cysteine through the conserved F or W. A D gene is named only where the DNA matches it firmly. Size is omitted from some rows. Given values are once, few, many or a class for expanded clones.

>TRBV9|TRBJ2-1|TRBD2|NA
TGTGCCAGCAGTCTATCTACTCTAGCGGGAGGACACAATGAGCAGTTCTTC
CASSLSTLAGGHNEQFF
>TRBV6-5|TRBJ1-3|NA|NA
TGTGCCAGCAGTTTCGGTACAGGGACCGGAAACACCATATATTTT
CASSFGTGTGNTIYF
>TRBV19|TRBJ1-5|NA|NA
TGTGCCAGTAGTATCCGAGGGAATCAGCCCCAGCATTTT
CASSIRGNQPQHF
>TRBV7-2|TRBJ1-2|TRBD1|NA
TGTGCCAGCAGCTTAGCCTCGGGACAGAACTATGGCTACACCTTC
CASSLASGQNYGYTF
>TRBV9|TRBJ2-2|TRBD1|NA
TGTGCCAGCAGCGTAGCTCCTGCAGGGGGCGGCGGGGAGCTGTTTTTT
CASSVAPAGGGGELFF
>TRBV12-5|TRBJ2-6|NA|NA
TGTGCTAGTGGTTTAGACAGGGGAGGGACTGGGGCCAACGTCCTGACTTTC
CASGLDRGGTGANVLTF
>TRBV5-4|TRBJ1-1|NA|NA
TGTGCCAGCAGCCCCCCCCGACAGTTGAACACTGAAGCTTTCTTT
CASSPPRQLNTEAFF
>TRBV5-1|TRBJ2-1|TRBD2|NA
TGCGCCAGCAGCGCAGGACTAGCGGGGGGACGCAATGAGCAGTTCTTC
CASSAGLAGGRNEQFF
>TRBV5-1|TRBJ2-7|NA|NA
TGCGCCAGCAGCCCAGAGGGTTACGAGCAGTACTTC
CASSPEGYEQYF
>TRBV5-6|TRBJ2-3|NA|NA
TGTGCCAGCAGCAGCAGGGTGGGATTGGCAGATACGCAGTATTTT
CASSSRVGLADTQYF
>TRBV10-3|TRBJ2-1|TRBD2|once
TGTGCCATCAGTGGGACTAGCGGGACCAGCTCCTACAATGAGCAGTTCTTC
CAISGTSGTSSYNEQFF
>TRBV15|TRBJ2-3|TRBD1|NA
TGTGCCACCAGCGGGGGGTCTCGGGACAGGGGGACTAGCACAGATACGCAGTATTTT
CATSGGSRDRGTSTDTQYF
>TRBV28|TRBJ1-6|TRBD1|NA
TGTGCCAGCAGCACAGGGGCTCGGGCCCTCCACTTT
CASSTGARALHF
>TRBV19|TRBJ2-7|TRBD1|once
TGTGCCAGTAGTAGGACGAGGACAGGCGAGCAGTACTTC
CASSRTRTGEQYF
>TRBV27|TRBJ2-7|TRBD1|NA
TGTGCCAGCATTTCAACAGGGGTTTCGTACGAGCAGTACTTC
CASISTGVSYEQYF
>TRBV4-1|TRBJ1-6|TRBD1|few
TGCGCCAGCAGCCATCCCAAGGGGACAGGGGGCTTGGATAATTCACCCCTCCACTTT
CASSHPKGTGGLDNSPLHF
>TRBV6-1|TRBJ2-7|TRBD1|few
TGTGCCAGCAGGAGGGACAGGGGCCTCGAGCAGTACTTC
CASRRDRGLEQYF
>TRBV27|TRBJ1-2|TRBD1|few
TGTGCCAGCAGACGGACAGGGCAGGGCTATGGCTACACCTTC
CASRRTGQGYGYTF
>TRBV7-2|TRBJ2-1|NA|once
TGTGCCAGCACCCCCCGGCGGGGAAAGGCCACCAATGAGCAGTTCTTC
CASTPRRGKATNEQFF
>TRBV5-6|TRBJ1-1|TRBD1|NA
TGTGCCAGCAGCTTACACAGGGGGGGTGAAGCTTTCTTT
CASSLHRGGEAFF
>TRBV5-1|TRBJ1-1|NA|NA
TGCGCCAGCAGCTGGCAGGGTACTGAAGCTTTCTTT
CASSWQGTEAFF
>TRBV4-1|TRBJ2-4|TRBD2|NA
TGCGCCAGCAGCAAGGGACTAGCGGGGGGGCTAGCCAAAAACATTCAGTACTTC
CASSKGLAGGLAKNIQYF